These 27 T cell receptor beta chains originate from one sample sequenced in a study of shared clonotypes between healthy human individuals. Generated by immunoSEQ multiplex PCR, the TCRdb table keeps only in-frame clones and is missing some. The sample records about 1.4 million clones, roughly 96% being singletons. Material: naive CD4+ T cells sorted from blood. Subset specified: CD45RA+ positively selected. Every receptor here comes from a man aged 25 to 40 in good health.

In the case of this clone: Other nucleotide sequences in the sample specify the same CDR3. The chain couples TRBV6-1 to TRBJ1-1, with a possible D match to TRBD1 (5 bases). The CDR3 runs 11 residues. Germline CDR1 is MNHNS and CDR2 is SASEGT. V was clipped by 2 bases and J by 8 bases, with 6 bases between them. The DNA of the CDR3 is TGTGCCAGCAGTGAACGGGGGGAAGCTTTCTTT. Translation gives CASSERGEAFF.

The chain is built from TRBV30 and TRBJ2-7; a possible D gene is TRBD1 (5 bases). This CDR3 contains 14 residues. V lost 3 bases, J lost 4 bases, and 16 bases lay in between. The germline gives CDR1 GTSNPN, CDR2 SVGIG (reference sequence). CDR3 sequence: CAWSASPTVYEQYF. CDR3 DNA: TGTGCCTGGAGCGCATCCCCGACAGTTTACGAGCAGTACTTC.

This clone appeared a single time. The V call is TRBV2, the J call TRBJ2-3, with D tentatively TRBD2 (6 bases). Deletions cut 4 bases from V and 2 bases from J, with 16 bases between. Germline CDR1 is SNHLY and CDR2 is FYNNEI. The CDR3 totals 16 residues. The CDR3 nucleotides read TGTGCCAGCAGTGTCCGGACTATCCTAATCACAGATACGCAGTATTTT. Amino acids: CASSVRTILITDTQYF.

This chain links TRBV20-1 with TRBJ1-4; D is ambiguous. The V gene lost 4 bases and the J gene lost 8 bases, with 8 bases spanning the gap. CDR1 and CDR2 from the germline V gene are DFQATT and SNEGSKA (reference sequence). This CDR3 spans 11 amino acids. The CDR3 protein is CSATRYEKLFF. Written as DNA, the CDR3 is TGCAGTGCTACGAGGTACGAAAAACTGTTTTTT.

V gene TRBV5-1 combines with J gene TRBJ2-1; 9 bases are shared with TRBD2. V dropped 0 bases and J dropped 5; count of bases not matched to a gene: 6. There are 16 residues in the CDR3. Germline V gives CDR1 SGHRS, CDR2 YFSETQ. The CDR3 nucleotides read TGCGCCAGCAGCTTGGTTGGACTAGCGTTGGACAATGAGCAGTTCTTC. This encodes CASSLVGLALDNEQFF.

The chain employs TRBV7-8 and TRBJ2-1, with D unresolved. There are 13 residues in the CDR3. CDR1 is SGHVS, CDR2 FQNEAQ, per germline. The V end lost 0 bases, the J end lost 7 bases, and 7 bases lay between the germline ends. The CDR3 DNA reads as TGTGCCAGCAGCTTAGCGTGGGTAAATGAGCAGTTCTTC. Translation gives CASSLAWVNEQFF.

The chain combines TRBV9 with TRBJ2-7; TRBD2 is a possible D gene (6 bases). Trimming removed 0 bases at V and 7 bases at J, with 20 bases between. Germline CDR1 and CDR2: SGDLS and YYNGEE. CDR3 length: 16 residues. In DNA form, the CDR3 reads TGTGCCAGCAGCGTAGCATTCGGGCTCTCGGCGGGGGAGCAGTACTTC. Translation: CASSVAFGLSAGEQYF. Full variable domain (rest looked up from reference TRBV9 and TRBJ2-7): DSGVTQTPKHLITATGQRVTLRCSPRSGDLSVYWYQQSLDQGLQFLIQYYNGEERAKGNILERFSAQQFPDLHSELNLSSLELGDSALYFCASSVAFGLSAGEQYFGPGTRLTVT.

In DNA, the CDR3 is TGTGCCAGCAGCTTAGTAACAGGGGGTCTAAAAGCTTTCTTT. This gives the protein CASSLVTGGLKAFF. The chain carries TRBV5-5 and TRBJ1-1; the match to TRBD1 covers 8 bases. The CDR3 length is 14 residues. V gave up 2 bases and J gave up 9 bases; unmatched junction bases: 9. Germline lookup yields CDR1 SGHKS and CDR2 YYEKEE (reference sequence).

The chain links TRBV6-4 to TRBJ2-7; 9 bases align to TRBD1. CDR1 and CDR2 from the germline V gene are MRHNA and SNTAGT. V gave up 8 bases and J gave up 6 bases; unmatched junction bases: 5. The CDR3 has 12 residues. The DNA of the CDR3 is TGTGCCAGCGGGACAGGGCATGGCGAGCAGTACTTC. Translating gives CASGTGHGEQYF.

About this clone itself: Other nucleotide sequences from this sample produce the same CDR3. This chain uses TRBV18 with TRBJ1-1; D gene unclear. The CDR3 is 13 residues long. Germline V lookup: CDR1 KGHSH, CDR2 LQKENI. V was cut by 3 bases and J by 0 bases, with 5 bases left in between. CDR3: CASSPAVNTEAFF. The CDR3 DNA is TGTGCCAGCTCACCTGCGGTGAACACTGAAGCTTTCTTT.

The chain recombines TRBV18 with TRBJ1-5, with TRBD1 matching over 8 bases. This CDR3 is 13 amino acids long. J gave up 10 bases and V 5 bases, and 7 bases lay outside the gene matches. The germline gives CDR1 KGHSH, CDR2 LQKENI. The CDR3 reads CASSNTGGEPQHF. The CDR3 coding sequence is TGTGCCAGCTCAAATACAGGGGGAGAACCCCAGCATTTT.

The chain is built from TRBV29-1 and TRBJ1-1; weak D call: TRBD1 (5 bases). V dropped 7 bases and J dropped 0 bases, with 9 bases sitting between them. The CDR3 spans 12 residues. Germline CDR1 SQVTM, CDR2 ANQGSEA. The CDR3: CSGQIMNTEAFF. CDR3 sequence (DNA): TGCAGCGGACAGATTATGAACACTGAAGCTTTCTTT. Full variable domain (rest looked up from reference TRBV29-1 and TRBJ1-1): SAVISQKPSRDICQRGTSLTIQCQVDSQVTMMFWYRQQPGQSLTLIATANQGSEATYESGFVIDKFPISRPNLTFSTLTVSNMSPEDSSIYLCSGQIMNTEAFFGQGTRLTVV.

The gene calls are TRBV9 and TRBJ1-2, with D possibly TRBD1 on 5 matching bases. CDR3 length: 14 residues. CDR1 SGDLS and CDR2 YYNGEE come from the germline V gene. Trimming removed 6 bases from V and 3 bases from J, with 15 bases in between. CDR3 amino acids: CASTSRGAHYGYTF. The DNA of the CDR3 is TGTGCCAGCACTTCCCGGGGCGCCCACTATGGCTACACCTTC. Full variable domain (remainder filled in from reference TRBV9 and TRBJ1-2): DSGVTQTPKHLITATGQRVTLRCSPRSGDLSVYWYQQSLDQGLQFLIQYYNGEERAKGNILERFSAQQFPDLHSELNLSSLELGDSALYFCASTSRGAHYGYTFGSGTRLTVV.

This sequence joins TRBV28 and TRBJ2-1, with 9 nucleotides matching TRBD1. Trimming took 5 bases from V and 2 from J; bases not matched to a gene: 7. The germline V gene has CDR1 MDHEN and CDR2 SYDVKM. CDR3 length: 16 residues. CDR3 in DNA: TGTGCCAGCAGTCCCGCGGACAGGGGACCCTACAATGAGCAGTTCTTC. Translated: CASSPADRGPYNEQFF.

The rearrangement links TRBV10-3 to TRBJ1-2; 12 bases match TRBD1. Germline V CDR1 and CDR2: ENHRY, SYGVKD. The length of the CDR3 is 16 residues. Trimming cost V 9 bases and J 3 bases; bases outside gene matches: 11. CDR3 sequence (DNA): TGTGCCATAGCGGGGACAGGGGGCTCCGGGGACTATGGCTACACCTTC. It yields the protein CAIAGTGGSGDYGYTF.

The chain couples TRBV19 to TRBJ1-1, with D perhaps TRBD1 (5 bases). With 10 bases removed from V and 3 bases from J, the gap between germline ends came to 15 bases. The CDR3 sequence is 13 residues long. Germline CDR1 is LNHDA and CDR2 is SQIVND (reference sequence). CDR3 region: CATDQGWDTEAFF. In nucleotides, the CDR3 is TGTGCCACGGATCAGGGATGGGACACTGAAGCTTTCTTT.

The chain links TRBV7-3 to TRBJ2-2; D remains unclear. Trimming cost V 6 bases and J 0 bases, with 8 bases left between them. This CDR3 has 14 amino acids. Germline lookup yields CDR1 SGHTA and CDR2 FQGTGA. CDR3 loop: CASRGGSNTGELFF. Written as DNA, the CDR3 is TGTGCCAGCAGGGGCGGATCGAACACCGGGGAGCTGTTTTTT.

The chain links TRBV7-9 to TRBJ1-5, with TRBD1 as a possible D gene (5 bases). This CDR3 is 15 amino acids long. V lost 5 bases to trimming and J lost 7 bases, with 18 bases between them. The germline CDR1 and CDR2 sequences are SEHNR and FQNEAQ (reference sequence). The CDR3 reads CASSLRGGEEQPQHF. The CDR3 nucleotides read TGTGCCAGCAGCCTCCGGGGCGGGGAGGAACAGCCCCAGCATTTT. Supplemented by reference TRBV7-9 and TRBJ1-5, the full variable domain reads DTGVSQNPRHKITKRGQNVTFRCDPISEHNRLYWYRQTLGQGPEFLTYFQNEAQLEKSRLLSDRFSAERPKGSFSTLEIQRTEQGDSAMYLCASSLRGGEEQPQHFGDGTRLSIL.

This chain uses TRBV25-1 with TRBJ2-7; possibly TRBD1 for D (5 bases). The V end was cut by 2 bases, the J end by 6 bases, with 11 bases between. CDR3 size: 13 residues. Germline lookup yields CDR1 MGHDK and CDR2 SYGVNS. CDR3 residues: CASSEGARGEQYF. CDR3 DNA: TGTGCCAGCAGTGAAGGGGCTAGAGGCGAGCAGTACTTC.

Comments on this clone: Other DNA variants within this sample encode the same CDR3. The V call is TRBV5-1, the J call TRBJ2-7; 9 bases are a match to TRBD1. CDR1 and CDR2 from the germline V gene are SGHRS and YFSETQ. V was clipped by 0 bases and J by 4 bases; unmatched bases: 2. The length of the CDR3 is 14 residues. The CDR3 DNA reads as TGCGCCAGCAGCTTGGGGACAGGGGCTTACGAGCAGTACTTC. This codes for CASSLGTGAYEQYF.

CDR3 bases: TGCGCCACCTCCCAGGAGCAGTCCTACAATGAGCAGTTCTTC. Its protein is CATSQEQSYNEQFF. The chain links TRBV5-1 to TRBJ2-1; D unclear. CDR3 length: 14 residues. Germline CDR1 is SGHRS and CDR2 is YFSETQ. V lost 9 bases and J lost 1, with 14 bases in between.

The chain employs TRBV11-3 and TRBJ1-1, with 8 bases that match TRBD1. V shed 5 bases and J 8 bases; nucleotides not matched to a gene: 7. CDR3 size: 13 residues. Germline CDR1 is SGHNT and CDR2 is YENEEA. This CDR3 is CASSPGTGQEAFF. In nucleotides, the CDR3 is TGTGCCAGCAGCCCTGGGACAGGACAAGAAGCTTTCTTT.

The chain uses TRBV6-4 and TRBJ1-2; tentatively, D is TRBD1 (5 bases). Germline V gene sequence: CDR1 MRHNA, CDR2 SNTAGT. This CDR3 has 16 residues. V was pared by 2 bases and J by 6 bases, with 19 bases between. The CDR3 nucleotides are TGTGCCAGCAGTGACGTTCCGGGGGGACTTGAGCATGGCTACACCTTC. It yields the protein CASSDVPGGLEHGYTF.

This chain joins TRBV7-6 and TRBJ2-2; TRBD2 matches at 12 bases. J lost 5 bases, V lost 2 bases, and 6 bases had no gene match. CDR1 is SGHVS, CDR2 FNYEAQ, per germline. The CDR3 spans 17 residues. Written as DNA, the CDR3 is TGTGCCAGCAGCTTACTAGCGGGAGGGCCGGAGACCGGGGAGCTGTTTTTT. This encodes CASSLLAGGPETGELFF.

This clone was recorded only once. This sequence joins TRBV19 and TRBJ1-2; D gene ambiguous. The CDR3 spans 15 residues. Germline V lookup: CDR1 LNHDA, CDR2 SQIVND (reference sequence). V lost 5 bases to trimming and J lost 0 bases, with 13 bases between them. CDR3 amino acids: CASSPGRTTNYGYTF. For the CDR3, the DNA is TGTGCCAGTAGTCCTGGACGGACGACTAACTATGGCTACACCTTC.

The chain has TRBV11-1 and TRBJ2-3; D not certain. The V end was cut by 4 bases, the J end by 6 bases, with 8 bases between. CDR1 and CDR2 from the germline V gene are SGHAT and FQDESV (reference sequence). The CDR3 sequence is 12 residues long. CDR3 DNA: TGTGCCAGCAGCTCTGGGTGGGATACGCAGTATTTT. It specifies CASSSGWDTQYF.

This clone was recorded once. V gene TRBV15 combines with J gene TRBJ2-1, with D uncertain. The CDR3 spans 12 residues. The V and J ends lost 5 bases and 8 bases respectively, with 10 bases between them. Per the germline V gene, CDR1 is LNHNV and CDR2 is YYDKDF (reference sequence). This CDR3 is CATSSWLDEQFF. The CDR3 DNA sequence: TGTGCCACCAGCTCCTGGCTCGATGAGCAGTTCTTC.